These 17 T cell receptor beta chains were sequenced from one sample in a study of CD8 T cells in ankylosing spondylitis. Via MiXCR, TCRdb re-called the 5' RACE reads, giving one row per CDR3 protein. The sample records more than 150,000 distinct CDR3 sequences, 9.5% to 13% being singletons. Material: blood, either unsorted or a sorted T cell fraction (not recorded which). Source of these receptors: a male donor with ankylosing spondylitis or in good health (not recorded which).

This clonotype has at least ten counts. The chain couples TRBV20-1 to TRBJ2-1; D remains unclear. The CDR3 is made up of 13 amino acids. Looked up from germline, CDR1 is DFQATT and CDR2 is SNEGSKA (reference sequence). V lost 1 base and J lost 4, with 8 bases in between. For the CDR3, the DNA is TGCAGTGCTAGAGGTACAGCTTACAATGAGCAGTTCTTC. It encodes CSARGTAYNEQFF.

To note about this clonotype: A read error may explain this, as a much larger clone is one base away. The chain joins TRBV5-1 to TRBJ1-5; no reliable D call. Germline V gene lookup returns CDR1 SGHRS and CDR2 YFSETQ. The CDR3 has 14 residues. The CDR3: CTSSIEGPNQPQHF. Written as DNA, the CDR3 is TGCACCAGCAGCATAGAAGGACCGAATCAGCCCCAGCATTTT.

This clonotype was detected a few times. V and J are TRBV6-1 and TRBJ1-2, with TRBD1 matching over 7 bases. CDR1 and CDR2 (germline): MNHNS, SASEGT. This CDR3 is built from 13 residues. V shed 8 bases, J shed 6 bases, and the junction held 9 bases outside the gene matches. The CDR3 region is CASHTQGGNGYTF. The CDR3 nucleotides are TGTGCCAGCCATACTCAGGGGGGCAATGGCTACACCTTC.

The chain links TRBV7-9 to TRBJ2-7, with 10 bases matching TRBD1. J gave up 7 bases and V 4 bases, and 7 bases lay outside the gene matches. The CDR3 contains 14 residues. Germline V CDR1 and CDR2: SEHNR, FQNEAQ (reference sequence). The CDR3 here is CASSSGTGVSEQYF. CDR3 DNA: TGTGCCAGCAGCTCCGGGACAGGGGTTTCAGAGCAGTACTTC.

The rearrangement joins TRBV20-1 to TRBJ2-1, with a tentative D call TRBD2 (6 bases). V lost 1 base to trimming and J lost 6 bases, with 16 bases between them. CDR3 length: 15 amino acids. Germline V gene data show CDR1 as DFQATT and CDR2 as SNEGSKA (reference sequence). Here the CDR3 reads CSARGGDRFFNEQFF. For the CDR3, the DNA is TGCAGTGCTAGAGGGGGGGACCGATTTTTCAATGAGCAGTTCTTC.

This clonotype has a count of ten or more. J is TRBJ1-5 and V is TRBV3-1; D ambiguous. V shed 4 bases and J shed 1 base, with 8 bases lying between them. In germline, CDR1 is LGHDT, CDR2 YNNKEL (reference sequence). This CDR3 contains 14 residues. The CDR3 nucleotides read TGTGCCAGCAGCCCGCTCACAAGCAATCAGCCCCAGCATTTT. It codes for CASSPLTSNQPQHF.

This clonotype was seen at least ten times. The rearrangement links TRBV6-5 to TRBJ1-6, with D hard to call. The CDR3 is made up of 12 amino acids. CDR1 is MNHEY, CDR2 SVGAGI, per germline. V was cut by 2 bases and J by 7 bases, with 3 bases left in between. The CDR3 is CASSYTNSPLHF. CDR3 in DNA: TGTGCCAGCAGTTACACGAATTCACCCCTCCACTTT.

Here the CDR3 DNA reads TGTGCCACCCTCGACGGAGGGCGCGGGTACACCGGGGAGCTGTTTTTT. The encoded protein is CATLDGGRGYTGELFF. The chain couples TRBV3-1 to TRBJ2-2; a weak D match, TRBD2 (6 bases). There are 16 residues in the CDR3. V was cut by 10 bases and J by 3 bases, with 21 bases left in between. From germline, CDR1 is LGHDT and CDR2 YNNKEL (reference sequence).

In this sample, this clonotype turned up many times. The chain uses TRBV12-3 or TRBV12-4 and TRBJ2-1; D assignment may be TRBD1 or TRBD2 (6 bases each). V lost 7 bases and J 10 bases, leaving 20 bases between the germline ends. The CDR3 is 14 amino acids. The CDR3 DNA reads as TGTGCCAGCACTAATTCCTGGGGGGCCGTGGAGCAGTTCTTC. It encodes CASTNSWGAVEQFF.

The chain couples TRBV7-2 to TRBJ2-1; TRBD2 matches 10 bases. J was trimmed by 7 bases and V by 2 bases; bases with no gene match: 14. The CDR3 has 18 residues. From germline, CDR1 is SGHTA and CDR2 FQGNSA. CDR3 loop: CASSLSGPGLAKLNEQFF. As DNA, the CDR3 is TGTGCCAGCAGCTTAAGCGGGCCGGGACTAGCGAAATTAAATGAGCAGTTCTTC.

The V call is TRBV5-1, the J call TRBJ2-2, with a tentative D call TRBD2 (6 bases). V lost 1 base and J lost 2, with 12 bases in between. The germline gives CDR1 SGHRS, CDR2 YFSETQ. The CDR3 extends over 16 amino acids. Here the CDR3 reads CASSLRGAGNTGELFF. The CDR3 DNA reads TGCGCCAGCAGCTTGAGGGGCGCGGGAAACACCGGGGAGCTGTTTTTT.

This clonotype has a count of ten or more. The gene calls are TRBV6-5 and TRBJ2-2, with D perhaps matching TRBD2 (6 bases). The V and J ends lost 4 bases and 3 bases respectively, with 9 bases between them. This CDR3 is 14 amino acids long. Germline CDR1 is MNHEY and CDR2 is SVGAGI. CDR3 nucleotides: TGTGCCAGCAGTTGGGGACTCTACACCGGGGAGCTGTTTTTT. Residues: CASSWGLYTGELFF.

This clonotype was counted at least ten times. The chain couples TRBV4-2 to TRBJ2-7, with D perhaps matching TRBD2 (6 bases). V dropped 0 bases and J dropped 7 bases, with 16 bases sitting between them. Per germline, CDR1 LGHNA and CDR2 YNFKEQ. The CDR3 spans 15 residues. The CDR3 coding sequence is TGTGCCAGCAGCCAAGATCCGCAGGGCGCGGGGGAGCAGTACTTC. Translating gives CASSQDPQGAGEQYF.

In regard to this clonotype: A single base separates this from a much larger clone, so it may be a read error. J is TRBJ2-1 and V is TRBV20-1, with D perhaps matching TRBD2 (5 bases). Trimming left V 5 bases short and J 9 bases short, with 14 bases between. This CDR3 has 12 amino acids. Per germline, CDR1 DFQATT and CDR2 SNEGSKA (reference sequence). The CDR3 is CSAYERVAEQFF. The CDR3 nucleotides are TGCAGTGCTTACGAGAGGGTTGCTGAGCAGTTCTTC.

This clonotype has ten or more counts. The V gene is TRBV20-1, the J gene TRBJ2-7; 9 nucleotides align to TRBD2. V dropped 4 bases and J dropped 2; count of bases not matched to a gene: 6. The CDR3 spans 14 residues. CDR1 and CDR2 (germline): DFQATT, SNEGSKA (reference sequence). CDR3 coding DNA: TGCAGTGCTAAGAGGGGACTAGCCCCCTACGAGCAGTACTTC. This sequence encodes CSAKRGLAPYEQYF.

The chain links TRBV5-1 to TRBJ2-4; maybe TRBD1 (5 bases). The CDR3 spans 14 residues. CDR1 is SGHRS and CDR2 is YFSETQ in the germline V gene. Trimming took off 4 bases at V and 9 bases at J, with 17 bases between the two ends. CDR3 sequence: CASSVAGKLGIQYF. CDR3 bases: TGCGCCAGCAGCGTGGCAGGGAAATTGGGCATTCAGTACTTC.

This clonotype was seen a handful of times. The CDR3 protein is CASTTGGRGTEAFF. CDR3 nucleotide sequence: TGCGCCAGCACGACAGGGGGAAGGGGCACTGAAGCTTTCTTT. The chain employs TRBV5-1 and TRBJ1-1; 9 nucleotides agree with TRBD1. This CDR3 has 14 amino acids. Per germline, CDR1 SGHRS and CDR2 YFSETQ. The J segment lost 4 bases and the V segment lost 6 bases, leaving 7 bases of the junction unmatched.